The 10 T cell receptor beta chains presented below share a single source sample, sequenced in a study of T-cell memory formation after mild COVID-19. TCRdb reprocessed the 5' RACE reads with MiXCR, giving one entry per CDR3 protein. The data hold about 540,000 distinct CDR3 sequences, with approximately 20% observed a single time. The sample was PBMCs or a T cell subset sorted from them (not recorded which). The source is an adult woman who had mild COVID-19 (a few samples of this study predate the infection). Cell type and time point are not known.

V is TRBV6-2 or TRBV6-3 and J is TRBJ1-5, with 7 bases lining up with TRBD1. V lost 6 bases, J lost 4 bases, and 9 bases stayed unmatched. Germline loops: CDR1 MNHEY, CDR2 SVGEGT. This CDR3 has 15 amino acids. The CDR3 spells CASRPGGQPNQPQHF. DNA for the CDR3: TGTGCCAGCAGACCGGGGGGACAGCCTAATCAGCCCCAGCATTTT.

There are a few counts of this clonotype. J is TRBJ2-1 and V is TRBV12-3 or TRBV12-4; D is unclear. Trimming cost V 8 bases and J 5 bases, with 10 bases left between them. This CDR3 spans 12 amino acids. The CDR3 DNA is TGTGCCAGCGCTCGGTCGCACAATGAGCAGTTCTTC. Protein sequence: CASARSHNEQFF.

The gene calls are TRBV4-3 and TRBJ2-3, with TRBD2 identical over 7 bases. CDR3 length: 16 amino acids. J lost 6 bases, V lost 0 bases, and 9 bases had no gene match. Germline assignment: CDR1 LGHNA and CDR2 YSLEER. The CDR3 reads CASSQDLGRAGDTQYF. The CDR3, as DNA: TGCGCCAGCAGCCAAGATTTAGGGAGGGCGGGGGATACGCAGTATTTT.

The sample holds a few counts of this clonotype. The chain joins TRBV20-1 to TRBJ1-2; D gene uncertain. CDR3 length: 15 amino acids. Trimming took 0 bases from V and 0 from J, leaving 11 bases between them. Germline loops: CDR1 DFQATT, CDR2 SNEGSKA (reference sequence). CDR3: CSARDRAEANYGYTF. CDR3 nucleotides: TGCAGTGCTAGAGATCGGGCAGAAGCTAACTATGGCTACACCTTC.

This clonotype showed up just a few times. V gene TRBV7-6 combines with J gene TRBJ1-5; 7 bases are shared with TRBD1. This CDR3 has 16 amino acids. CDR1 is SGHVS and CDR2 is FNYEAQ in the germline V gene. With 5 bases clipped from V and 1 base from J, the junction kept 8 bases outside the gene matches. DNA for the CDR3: TGTGCCAGCAGCCTCGGGACAGCAATAAGCAATCAGCCCCAGCATTTT. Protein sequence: CASSLGTAISNQPQHF.

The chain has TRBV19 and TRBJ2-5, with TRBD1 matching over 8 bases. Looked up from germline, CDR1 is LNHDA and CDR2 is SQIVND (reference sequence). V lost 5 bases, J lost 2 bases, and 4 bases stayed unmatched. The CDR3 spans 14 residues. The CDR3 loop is CASSRGQVQETQYF. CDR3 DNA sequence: TGTGCCAGTAGTCGGGGACAGGTTCAAGAGACCCAGTACTTC.

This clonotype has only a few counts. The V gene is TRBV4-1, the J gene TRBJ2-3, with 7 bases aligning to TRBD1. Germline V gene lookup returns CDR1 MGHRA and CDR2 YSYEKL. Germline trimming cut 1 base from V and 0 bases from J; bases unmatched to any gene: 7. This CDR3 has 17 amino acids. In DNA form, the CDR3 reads TGCGCCAGCAGCCAAGCCGTGACAGGGTTCAGCACAGATACGCAGTATTTT. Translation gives CASSQAVTGFSTDTQYF.

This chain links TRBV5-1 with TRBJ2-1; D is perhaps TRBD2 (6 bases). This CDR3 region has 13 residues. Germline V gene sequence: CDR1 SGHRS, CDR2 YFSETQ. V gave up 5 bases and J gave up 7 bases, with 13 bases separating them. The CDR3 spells CASSFLSGNEQFF. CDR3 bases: TGCGCCAGCAGTTTCCTTAGCGGTAATGAGCAGTTCTTC.

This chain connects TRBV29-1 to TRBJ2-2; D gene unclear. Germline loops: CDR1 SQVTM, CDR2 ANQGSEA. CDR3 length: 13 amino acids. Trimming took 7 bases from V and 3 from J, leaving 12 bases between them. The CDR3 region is CSAAFYDTGELFF. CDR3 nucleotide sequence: TGCAGCGCCGCCTTTTACGACACCGGGGAGCTGTTTTTT.

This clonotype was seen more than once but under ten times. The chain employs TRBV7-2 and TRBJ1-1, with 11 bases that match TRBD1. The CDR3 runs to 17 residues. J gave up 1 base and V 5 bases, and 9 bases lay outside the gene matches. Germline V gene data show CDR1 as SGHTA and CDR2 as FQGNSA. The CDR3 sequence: CASSLGTGGRRNTEAFF. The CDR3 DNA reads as TGTGCCAGCAGCCTCGGGACAGGGGGTAGGCGGAACACTGAAGCTTTCTTT.